This T cell receptor beta chain was sequenced for a study of control samples from healthy donors and cancer patients. Germline V gives CDR1 LGHDT, CDR2 YNNKEL (reference sequence). V lost 2 bases and J lost 2, with 11 bases in between. The CDR3 has 15 residues. The protocol was immunoSEQ multiplex PCR, while the TCRdb copy is restricted to in-frame clones and leaves out a portion. The table has 97,000 or so clones, about 91% seen once. The V gene is TRBV3-1 (or the pseudogene TRBV3-2), the J gene TRBJ2-3; D remains unclear. Sequencing used blood. The receptor was isolated from a woman younger than 30 in good health. Written as DNA, the CDR3 is TGTGCCAGCAGCCAATTGTGTGGTAACACAGATACGCAGTATTTT. It yields the protein CASSQLCGNTDTQYF.